Described below is a single TCR beta chain sequence and its context. Antigen specificity is unknown. This sample was included in a study of T cell responses to AZD1222 COVID-19 vaccine. The CDR3 totals 14 residues. Looked up from germline, CDR1 is LNHDA and CDR2 is SQIVND (reference sequence). V lost 4 bases, J lost 4 bases, and 6 bases stayed unmatched. The repertoire was sequenced with immunoSEQ multiplex PCR; TCRdb's copy has only in-frame clones and lacks some. The data show approximately 110,000 clones, more than 85% seen once. Regarding the study as a whole: At 160-218 and 743-854, vaccine-associated CD4 TCRs were dominant, and they spanned spike. Unmutated variant regions reportedly attract nearly half of all spike-specific TCRs. There were repertoire samples only from the period after the peak T cell response. Donors in the cohort were predominantly white British and more often female, and clonal diversity was possibly underestimated.

The sequence derives from an adult in good health. The material sequenced was peripheral blood, taken on day 0 of AZD1222 vaccination. The chain employs TRBV19 and TRBJ1-1, with TRBD1 matching 7 bases. This CDR3 reads CASSTDRVVTEAFF. The CDR3 DNA sequence: TGTGCCAGTAGTACCGACAGGGTGGTCACTGAAGCTTTCTTT.